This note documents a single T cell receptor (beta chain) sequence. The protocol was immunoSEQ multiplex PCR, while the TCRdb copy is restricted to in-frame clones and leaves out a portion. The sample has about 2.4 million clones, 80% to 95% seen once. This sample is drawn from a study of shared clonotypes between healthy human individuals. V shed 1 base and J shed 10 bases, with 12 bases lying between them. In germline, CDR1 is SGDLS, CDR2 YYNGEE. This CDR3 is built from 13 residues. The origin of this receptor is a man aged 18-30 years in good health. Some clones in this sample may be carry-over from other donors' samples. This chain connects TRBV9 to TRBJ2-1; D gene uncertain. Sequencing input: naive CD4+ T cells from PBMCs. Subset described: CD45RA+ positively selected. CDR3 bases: TGTGCCAGCAGCGTACCCGGTTCTGGGGAGCAGTTCTTC. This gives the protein CASSVPGSGEQFF. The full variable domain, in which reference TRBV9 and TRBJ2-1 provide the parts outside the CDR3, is DSGVTQTPKHLITATGQRVTLRCSPRSGDLSVYWYQQSLDQGLQFLIQYYNGEERAKGNILERFSAQQFPDLHSELNLSSLELGDSALYFCASSVPGSGEQFFGPGTRLTVL.